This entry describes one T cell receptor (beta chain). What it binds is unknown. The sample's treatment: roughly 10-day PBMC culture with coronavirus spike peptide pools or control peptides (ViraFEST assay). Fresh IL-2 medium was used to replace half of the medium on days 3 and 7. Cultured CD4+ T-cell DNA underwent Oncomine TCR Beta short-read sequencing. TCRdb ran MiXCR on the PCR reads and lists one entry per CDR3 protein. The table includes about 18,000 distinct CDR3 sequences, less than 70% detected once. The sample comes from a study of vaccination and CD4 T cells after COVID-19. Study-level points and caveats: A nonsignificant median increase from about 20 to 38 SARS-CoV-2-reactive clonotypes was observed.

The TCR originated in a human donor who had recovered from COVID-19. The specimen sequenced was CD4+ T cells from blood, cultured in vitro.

The CDR3 DNA follows: TGTGCCAGCAGCCCCAGGGGGGACAGGGGGGGTTCACCCCTCCACTTT. Translation gives CASSPRGDRGGSPLHF. The V and J genes are TRBV7-6 and TRBJ1-6, with TRBD1 matching 11 bases. Germline trimming cut 5 bases from V and 9 bases from J; bases unmatched to any gene: 9. CDR1 and CDR2 (germline): SGHVS, FNYEAQ. The CDR3 covers 16 residues.